The rows below give T cell receptor beta chains drawn from one sample of a study of T cell changes during pregnancy in multiple sclerosis. Profiling relied on immunoSEQ multiplex PCR, and the TCRdb table lists in-frame clones only, not all of them. The sample gives around 77,000 clones, just over 90% of which show up once; approximately 1.1% is in the top ten. Sequencing was performed on peripheral blood, taken in the third trimester of pregnancy. These receptor sequences come from a female donor with multiple sclerosis, enrolled in a pregnancy study. The CDR3 runs from the conserved cysteine through the conserved F or W. A D gene is named only where the DNA matches it firmly. The size field is filled for only some rows; it gives once, few, many or a size class.

D gene: NA; J gene: TRBJ2-5; V gene: TRBV5-1; clone size: NA; CDR3 protein: CASSLALGGGETQYF
D gene: NA; J gene: TRBJ2-7; V gene: TRBV4-3; clone size: NA; CDR3 protein: CASSQGIGGADEQYF
D gene: TRBD1; J gene: TRBJ1-1; V gene: TRBV14; clone size: NA; CDR3 protein: CASSQRTGWFTEAFF
D gene: NA; J gene: TRBJ1-2; V gene: TRBV2; clone size: once; CDR3 protein: CASIPGLYGYTF
D gene: TRBD2; J gene: TRBJ2-1; V gene: TRBV5-1; clone size: NA; CDR3 protein: CASSLAGREGNEQFF
D gene: NA; J gene: TRBJ2-1; V gene: TRBV7-9; clone size: NA; CDR3 protein: CASSLVSGVTYNEQFF
D gene: TRBD1; J gene: TRBJ2-7; V gene: TRBV27; clone size: NA; CDR3 protein: CASSRGQGAYEQYF
D gene: NA; J gene: TRBJ1-2; V gene: TRBV5-1; clone size: NA; CDR3 protein: CASRPGTQGGGYTF
D gene: TRBD2; J gene: TRBJ2-7; V gene: TRBV10-3; clone size: NA; CDR3 protein: CAISESGISGRNEQYF
D gene: NA; J gene: TRBJ1-4; V gene: TRBV11-2; clone size: once; CDR3 protein: CASRPRAGGNEKLFF
D gene: TRBD2; J gene: TRBJ2-1; V gene: TRBV7-9; clone size: NA; CDR3 protein: CASVRWEGLDEQFF
D gene: TRBD2; J gene: TRBJ2-5; V gene: TRBV13; clone size: NA; CDR3 protein: CASSLFAGGYLGEETQYF
D gene: TRBD2; J gene: TRBJ2-3; V gene: TRBV11-2; clone size: NA; CDR3 protein: CASSSVSSGSIADTQYF
D gene: TRBD2; J gene: TRBJ2-1; V gene: TRBV11-2; clone size: NA; CDR3 protein: CASSPPVVPSGYNEQFF
D gene: NA; J gene: TRBJ2-3; V gene: TRBV5-6; clone size: once; CDR3 protein: CASSLPGSSTDTQYF
D gene: TRBD1; J gene: TRBJ1-3; V gene: TRBV30; clone size: few; CDR3 protein: CACSIGQGSGNTIYF
D gene: TRBD2; J gene: TRBJ2-7; V gene: TRBV7-6; clone size: NA; CDR3 protein: CASSLVGGAHHEQHF
D gene: TRBD2; J gene: TRBJ2-1; V gene: TRBV4-3; clone size: NA; CDR3 protein: CASSQMLAGGLVYNEQFF
D gene: TRBD1; J gene: TRBJ1-2; V gene: TRBV30; clone size: NA; CDR3 protein: CAWVQGQPNGYTF
D gene: NA; J gene: TRBJ1-1; V gene: TRBV30; clone size: NA; CDR3 protein: CAWSRESNTEAFF
D gene: NA; J gene: TRBJ1-2; V gene: TRBV10-3; clone size: NA; CDR3 protein: CAISTTGNYGYTF
D gene: NA; J gene: TRBJ1-4; V gene: TRBV7-9; clone size: NA; CDR3 protein: CASSLVGRPGEKLFF
D gene: TRBD2; J gene: TRBJ2-7; V gene: TRBV4-1; clone size: NA; CDR3 protein: CASSHDPGLVYEQYF
D gene: NA; J gene: TRBJ1-5; V gene: TRBV4-2; clone size: NA; CDR3 protein: CASSQDQGGDDNQPQHF
D gene: TRBD2; J gene: TRBJ2-7; V gene: TRBV7-2; clone size: NA; CDR3 protein: CASSPRLAGDGEQYF
D gene: NA; J gene: TRBJ2-5; V gene: TRBV27; clone size: NA; CDR3 protein: CASSLGGLPTWETQYF
D gene: TRBD2; J gene: TRBJ2-1; V gene: TRBV5-1; clone size: NA; CDR3 protein: CASSLRTSGRARNEQFF
D gene: TRBD2; J gene: TRBJ2-7; V gene: TRBV10-1; clone size: few; CDR3 protein: CASSGTSGSYEQYF
D gene: TRBD1; J gene: TRBJ2-2; V gene: TRBV4-3; clone size: NA; CDR3 protein: CASSQDLGGKNTGELFF
D gene: NA; J gene: TRBJ1-5; V gene: TRBV28; clone size: NA; CDR3 protein: CASSSAGDNQPQHF
D gene: NA; J gene: TRBJ2-3; V gene: TRBV2; clone size: NA; CDR3 protein: CASSRGKLGKGTDTQYF
D gene: TRBD1; J gene: TRBJ2-2; V gene: TRBV2; clone size: NA; CDR3 protein: CASRKTGKSGELFF
D gene: TRBD2; J gene: TRBJ2-1; V gene: TRBV5-5; clone size: NA; CDR3 protein: CASSWGLAGVYEQFF
D gene: TRBD2; J gene: TRBJ2-3; V gene: TRBV6-6; clone size: NA; CDR3 protein: CASSATSADTQYF
D gene: NA; J gene: TRBJ2-3; V gene: TRBV7-8; clone size: once; CDR3 protein: CASSPSLEPSTDTQYF
D gene: NA; J gene: TRBJ2-1; V gene: TRBV19; clone size: once; CDR3 protein: CASSIRIRASSNEQFF
D gene: TRBD1; J gene: TRBJ1-5; V gene: TRBV28; clone size: NA; CDR3 protein: CASSWDREVMSQHF
D gene: NA; J gene: TRBJ2-2; V gene: TRBV7-2; clone size: NA; CDR3 protein: CASSPGLTRIAGELFF
D gene: NA; J gene: TRBJ1-1; V gene: TRBV28; clone size: NA; CDR3 protein: CASRFTTGTITNTEAFF
D gene: TRBD1; J gene: TRBJ1-5; V gene: TRBV6-6; clone size: NA; CDR3 protein: CASSGQGGEPQHF
D gene: NA; J gene: TRBJ2-7; V gene: TRBV28; clone size: few; CDR3 protein: CASRGGGAYEQYF
D gene: TRBD2; J gene: TRBJ2-1; V gene: TRBV14; clone size: NA; CDR3 protein: CASSHPRSGGGNEQFF
D gene: NA; J gene: TRBJ2-3; V gene: TRBV30; clone size: NA; CDR3 protein: CAWSKASGTDTQYF
D gene: TRBD1; J gene: TRBJ1-4; V gene: TRBV13; clone size: NA; CDR3 protein: CASSSGGKGEKLFF
D gene: TRBD2; J gene: TRBJ2-2; V gene: TRBV5-1; clone size: once; CDR3 protein: CASSSLGTSGRQSNTGELFF
D gene: NA; J gene: TRBJ2-7; V gene: TRBV6-1; clone size: NA; CDR3 protein: CASPGDGYEQYF
D gene: NA; J gene: TRBJ2-7; V gene: TRBV4-2; clone size: NA; CDR3 protein: CASSQEGVRGHEQYF